A selection of T cell receptor beta chains follows, all from one sample in a study of neurological immune-mediated disorders. TCRdb itself ran the 5' RACE reads through MiXCR, one entry per CDR3 protein. Among tens of thousands of distinct CDR3 sequences listed, about 6.7% were seen once. What was sequenced was PBMCs. The receptors derive from a middle-aged woman in good health. Each CDR3 is given with its conserved first and last residue.

v_gene	CDR3aa
TRBV28	CASSERRNEQYF
TRBV20-1	CSARLLERATYEQYF
TRBV5-5	CASSLPVTSTDTQYF
TRBV7-6	CASSLTLGQPYEQYF
TRBV7-9	CASSLVLEQYF
TRBV12-3/TRBV12-4	CASTTGTQTGEQYF
TRBV7-2	CASSLDSGENTEAFF
TRBV20-1	CSAMVGTGYTEAFF
TRBV12-3/TRBV12-4	CASSLGLRTGELFF
TRBV20-1	CSAIGTSQETQYF
TRBV10-3	CAISEVAVLVGGEQYF
TRBV28	CASRIGTGSYEQYF
TRBV29-1	CSVSLGQETQYF
TRBV29-1	CSVDGNTEAFF
TRBV2	CASSTRGLGPATQYF
TRBV28	CASSLTSAKQPQHF
TRBV3-1	CASSPVGLMPTEAFF
TRBV20-1	CSARERLTSGYTDTQYF
TRBV5-1	CASSSGLERTGELFF
TRBV5-5	CASSPGDRDRDEQYF
TRBV7-2	CASSPDRRVAGELFF
TRBV7-2	CASSLVTSGLSYNEQFF
TRBV20-1	CSGRLAGDWNEQFF
TRBV20-1	CSARVTSGRRNNEQFF
TRBV20-1	CSARGGGSYEQYF
TRBV5-1	CASASRETQYF
TRBV5-1	CASSPGLAGLHNEQFF
TRBV20-1	CSAIVVAGRQPQHF
TRBV7-2	CASSLNGGSKNIQYF
TRBV7-2	CASSRGQGSSYEQYF
TRBV20-1	CSELGLAKNIQYF
TRBV7-7	CASSLAGTGELFF
TRBV5-1	CASSPQGTGYNEQFF
TRBV12-3/TRBV12-4	CASSRGQSLGGTDTQYF
TRBV29-1	CSVVGTSGRTYEQYF